This TCR beta chain derives from a study of cytomegalovirus exposure and HLA in healthy donors (dated by TCRdb to about 2017). A note on the overall study: According to an earlier analysis of 550 to 700 of the donors, 150 million to 200 million T cells yielded some 120 million unique TCR beta sequences and around 280 Gb of sequence data. Among 300 to 500 genotyped donors of the cohort, an average of around 220,000 unique TCR beta nucleotide sequences was sequenced per donor, of which roughly 18% were non-productive. A later analysis re-examined previously published TCR beta repertoires from just over 650 donors and added high-resolution HLA genotyping to investigate patterns of TCR occurrence. The later analysis used no new phenotypic data to find candidate immune exposures, relying instead on TCR beta sequences and their occurrence across donors. Class I and class II HLA loci were covered by the typing at four-digit resolution. Of the roughly 420 genotyped donors, approximately 81% were placed in the genetic ancestry cluster associated with self-reported Caucasian donors. Typing coverage differed by locus: A, B, C, DRB1 and DQB1 were typed in roughly 620-630 donors, DQA1 in 500 to 550, DPA1 in around 580, and DPB1 in 450 to 480. Because of strong linkage in the cohort, 5 or 6 DR-DQ haplotypes were treated as single units for association and clustering. An early release that covered around 590 HLA-typed donors contained around 300 gigabases of sequencing data and tens of millions of unique TCR sequences. An earlier analysis of 587 of the donors used high-throughput TCR beta sequencing to judge whether each TCR beta V gene segment behaved as functional or pseudogenic. A later genetic analysis used genome-wide SNP genotypes for about 65% of the roughly 670 donors, treating that subset as a discovery cohort. The aim of the study was to test whether cataloging public T cell receptors could identify signatures of past pathogen exposure. All discovery cohort repertoires had been generated using a single sequencing platform. High-throughput TCR immunosequencing, statistical association of individual TCRs with disease status, and machine learning were combined to predict cytomegalovirus infection status. In addition to the first cohort of roughly 700 subjects, a separate validation cohort of some 120 different subjects was used. The study profiled the T cell repertoires of approximately 700 subjects by immunosequencing and related them to cytomegalovirus serostatus. Donor age, sex, ethnicity and CMV serostatus were collected together with the repertoire data. Points the paper makes about the study in general: Because counts were too low, approximately 18 rarely observed V segments, including chromosome 9 orphons, were excluded from the earlier analysis of some 540 of the donors. The only immune exposure information available for the cohort was CMV serostatus. An association between a missense DCLRE1C variant and V-gene and J-gene trimming of TCR beta chains was found in a later genetic analysis and replicated in an independent cohort. A further reported finding was that TCR beta sequences accurately predicted the HLA-A and HLA-B alleles for most subjects in the first cohort. In a later analysis, TCR association rates were found to vary across HLA loci, with the most associated TCRs seen for DRB1 alleles and the fewest for HLA-C alleles. A later genetic analysis reported fewer N-insertions in productive TCRs among donors in an Asian-associated ancestry cluster than the roughly 720-donor mean. In the study, about 150 TCR beta chains were listed as associated with cytomegalovirus. Most CMV-associated TCR beta chains appeared to be HLA-restricted in a later analysis, and the HLA associations seemed to be driven largely by CMV exposure. Presence/absence analyses assumed roughly uniform sequencing depth across donors, an assumption that may not hold. A later analysis found that HLA-associated TCR beta chains were more clonally expanded and had lower generation probabilities than equally common non-associated chains. It was suggested by the authors that the approach could potentially be generalized to other disease states and immunological phenotypes. Several of the top co-occurrence clusters appeared to be linked to parvovirus B19, influenza, CMV and Epstein-Barr virus, according to a later analysis. Because HLA typing was unavailable for some donors at each locus, only the typed subset was used in association tests. A few of the identified cytomegalovirus-associated TCR beta chains were confirmed in vitro to be specific for cytomegalovirus antigens. The classifier was reported to diagnose cytomegalovirus status with high specificity and sensitivity in both the original cohort and the validation cohort. Linkage disequilibrium might explain the correlated functional status among segregating V segments, but an unknown experimental factor could not be ruled out. Most TCR sequences were observed very rarely across donors, whereas some public TCRs were present in many individuals. In this cohort, only TCR beta chains were sequenced, and detectable features were limited by the absence of alpha or paired-chain data. Because the 87-base-pair reads could not distinguish some IMGT-functional V segments, including TRBV6-2 and TRBV6-3, those segments were excluded. A cluster of highly shared sequence variants was judged likely to represent a technical artifact of the sequencing pipeline. When HLA alleles, especially DR and DQ, strongly co-occurred, TCR associations were difficult to assign to individual alleles. In a later analysis, around 17,000 TCR beta sequences were associated with specific HLA alleles at a false discovery rate of 0.05. In an earlier analysis of several hundred of the donors, most TCR beta V segments were observed in productive rearrangements about 87% or about 30% of the time, broadly matching IMGT annotations.

For CDR1 and CDR2, the germline V gene lists SNHLY and FYNNEI. Reading from cysteine to phenylalanine, the CDR3 counts 13 amino acids. Of all the DNA, just the CDR3 is kept, 39 bases in frame from base 1. The germline V end is reduced by 4 bases and the J end by 5 bases; junction bases left unmatched: 4. As to this clone: No antigen is known for it. Nothing much larger sits one base from this clone, and base qualities are not available.

Libraries were made using the immunoSEQ multiplex PCR assay. A mixture of 60 forward primers for TCR Vbeta segments and 13 reverse primers for TCR Jbeta segments was used in the multiplex PCR. The CDR3 region of rearranged TCR beta genes was amplified from genomic DNA by a multiplex PCR assay. The amplified TCR beta libraries were sequenced on the Illumina HiSeq System as 87-base-pair reads. The authors' pipeline ran thus. Across the 666 repertoires, a later analysis counted approximately 83 million unique TCR beta chains, 8.5 million to 12 million of which were shared by at least two donors. A nearest-neighbor algorithm error-corrected the raw reads and collapsed the reads into unique sequences, merging closely related sequences to remove PCR and sequencing errors. To assign V, D and J gene segments, CDR3 sequences were aligned to IMGT reference sequences. For a sequence to be retained, a match of at least six nucleotides was required to both a V gene segment and a J gene segment. Rearrangements were classified as productive when the CDR3 lacked stop codons and remained in frame with V and J, and all other rearrangements were classified as non-productive. Following IMGT convention, CDR3 was defined as the stretch from the second conserved V-encoded cysteine to the conserved J-encoded phenylalanine. The earlier analysis of about 590 of the donors excluded sequences that lacked an unambiguous match to a single V gene segment. In an earlier analysis of more than 500 of the donors, a V segment was called functional when productive rearrangements were above 56.7%, and segregating when the standard deviation between donors exceeded 5%. A statistical classification framework was built to diagnose cytomegalovirus status from the catalog of TCR beta chain sequences. V and J gene assignment, in a later analysis, came from comparing TCR nucleotide sequences with IMGT/GENE-DB human TR gene sequences. A later analysis assigned CDR3 sequences and most-parsimonious VDJ recombination scenarios with the TCRdist pipeline. In a later analysis, every TCR beta chain was defined by the combination of its CDR3 amino acid sequence and its V-gene family, and reads without a unique V-gene family were dropped. A later analysis removed over 500 highly shared, low-generation-probability nucleotide sequences to deal with suspected cross-contamination and a sequencing artifact. In a later analysis, a clonal expansion index for each public chain was calculated from normalized within-repertoire ranks of inferred template counts. Generation probabilities in a later analysis came from a VDJ recombination model fitted to out-of-frame rearrangements, and those results were checked against IGoR. Hypergeometric tests were used in a later analysis to score TCR-TCR, TCR-HLA and TCR-CMV co-occurrence, with a repertoire-size bias correction applied to the TCR pairs. A later analysis estimated false discovery rates by permuting HLA or CMV assignments 20 times. In a later analysis, co-occurring TCRs were grouped using DBSCAN, and TCRdist sequence similarity was added for clustering within HLA-allele-positive subsets. For co-occurrence clustering, repertoires with fewer than 30,000 or more than 120,000 public chains were excluded, along with five or six repertoires with anomalous nucleotide sharing. In its TCRdb copy, this immuneACCESS table keeps in-frame sequences only and misses some clones. Where compared with another copy, unresolved V genes explain less than half of these, and the others have no known cause. For V, J and clone size, that table is used; D and trimming come from the DNA. For this sample there are around 170,000 clones; around 77% appear just once. The ten top clones hold roughly 1.6% of the sample.

The cohort comprised approximately 700 healthy bone marrow donors. Cohort members were all nominally healthy when sampled, although unrecorded immune exposures were likely present. The donor tested CMV seronegative, placing the donor among the 350 or so seronegative members of the cohort. A peripheral blood sample was collected from each donor, and TCR beta sequencing was performed on peripheral blood mononuclear cells. The Qiagen DNeasy Blood Extraction Kit was used to extract genomic DNA from the blood cell samples. The sequence was collected from a middle-aged man in good health and CMV-seronegative. Sequencing was carried out using PBMCs. Here the chain combines TRBV2 and TRBJ2-5; TRBD2 agrees with 7 junctional bases. CDR3 protein: CASSAGRGETQYF. The DNA sequence is as follows: TGTGCCAGCAGTGCAGGGAGGGGTGAGACCCAGTACTTC.